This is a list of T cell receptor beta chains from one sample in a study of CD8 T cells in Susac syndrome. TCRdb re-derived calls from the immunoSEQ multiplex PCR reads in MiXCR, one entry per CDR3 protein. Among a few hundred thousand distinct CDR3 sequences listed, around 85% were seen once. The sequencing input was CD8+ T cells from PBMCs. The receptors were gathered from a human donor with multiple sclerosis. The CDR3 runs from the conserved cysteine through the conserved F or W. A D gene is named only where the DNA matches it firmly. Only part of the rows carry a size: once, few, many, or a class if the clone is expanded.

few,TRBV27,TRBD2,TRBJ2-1,TGTGCCAGCAGTCAGGGACTAAACTCCTACAATGAGCAGTTCTTC,CASSQGLNSYNEQFF
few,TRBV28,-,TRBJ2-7,TGTGCCAGCAGCAGACTAGTCCTCGAGCAGTACTTC,CASSRLVLEQYF
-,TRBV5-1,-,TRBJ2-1,TGCGCCAGCAGCTTGAGGTTCAGCCAGGGTGAGCAGTTCTTC,CASSLRFSQGEQFF
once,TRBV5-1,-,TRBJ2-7,TGCGCCAGCAGCCTGGGACCTTTCTACGAGCAGTACTTC,CASSLGPFYEQYF
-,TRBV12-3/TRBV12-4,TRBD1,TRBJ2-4,TGTGCCAGCAGTTCGCACAGGGGGCGGGGGGCCAAAAACATTCAGTACTTC,CASSSHRGRGAKNIQYF
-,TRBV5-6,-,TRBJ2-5,TGTGCCAGCAGCCTCGGACCACCCGATCCCCAGTACTTC,CASSLGPPDPQYF
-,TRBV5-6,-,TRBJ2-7,TGTGCCAGCAGCTTGGCCATCGGTGTCCAGCACGAGCAGTACTTC,CASSLAIGVQHEQYF
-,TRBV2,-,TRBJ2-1,TGTGCCAGCGCCGCGGATTCCTACAATGAGCAGTTCTTC,CASAADSYNEQFF
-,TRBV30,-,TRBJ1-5,TGTGCCTGGAGCCACCCCCCAGGGGACATCGGCAATCAGCCCCAGCATTTT,CAWSHPPGDIGNQPQHF
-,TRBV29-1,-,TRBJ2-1,TGCAGCGTTGAAGATCTTACCTTAAGCTCCTACAATGAGCAGTTCTTC,CSVEDLTLSSYNEQFF
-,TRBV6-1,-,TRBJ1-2,TGTGCCAGCAGCCCCCCTCCGGCAGGGCTCTATGGCTACACCTTC,CASSPPPAGLYGYTF
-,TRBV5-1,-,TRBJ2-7,TGCGCCAGCAGCCCCCCGGGACGAAATTACGAGCAGTACTTC,CASSPPGRNYEQYF
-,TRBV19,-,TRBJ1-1,TGTGCCAGTGCCGGGACCAGGGGAACTGAAGCTTTCTTT,CASAGTRGTEAFF
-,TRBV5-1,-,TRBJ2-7,TGCGCCAGCAGCTTGTCCGTGGCTGACTACGAGCAGTACTTC,CASSLSVADYEQYF
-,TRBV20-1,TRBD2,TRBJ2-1,TGCAGTGCTAGAGATCCACTGACTAGCGGGGGGTTTAGGGATGAGCAGTTCTTC,CSARDPLTSGGFRDEQFF
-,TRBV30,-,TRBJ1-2,TGTGCCTGGAGTGTAGGGGCCGGTAGTGGTGGCTACACCTTC,CAWSVGAGSGGYTF
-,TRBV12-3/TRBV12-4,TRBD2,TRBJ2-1,TGTGCCAGCAGTTTCGTGACTAGCTATGAGCAGTTCTTC,CASSFVTSYEQFF
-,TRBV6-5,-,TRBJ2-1,TGTGCCAGCAGTTACTCCGTGGAGGGAGATTCAAATGAGCAGTTCTTC,CASSYSVEGDSNEQFF
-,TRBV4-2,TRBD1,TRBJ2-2,TGTGCCAGCAGCCAGTATACCCTCCCACAGGGGGGACTGCGGGGCGGGGAGCTGTTTTTT,CASSQYTLPQGGLRGGELFF
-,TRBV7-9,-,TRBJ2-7,TGTGCCAGCAGCTTCTCAAACTACGAGCAGTACTTC,CASSFSNYEQYF
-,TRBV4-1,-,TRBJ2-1,TGCGCCAGCAGCCAAACCCAGGTGCATGAGCAGTTCTTC,CASSQTQVHEQFF
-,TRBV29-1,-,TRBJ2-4,TGCAGCGTTGAGCAGGGGGGTAACATTCAGTACTTC,CSVEQGGNIQYF
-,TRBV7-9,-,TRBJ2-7,TGTGCCAGCAGCCAGCGACCGGACGAGCAGTACTTC,CASSQRPDEQYF
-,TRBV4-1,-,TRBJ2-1,TGCGCCAGCAGCCAACGGGGAGATGAGCAGTTCTTC,CASSQRGDEQFF
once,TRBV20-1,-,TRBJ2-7,TGCAGTGCCAACCAATGGACGGGTTCCTACGAGCAGTACTTC,CSANQWTGSYEQYF
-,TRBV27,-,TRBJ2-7,TGTGCCAGCAGCCCAGACGAGAAGGACGAGCAGTACTTC,CASSPDEKDEQYF
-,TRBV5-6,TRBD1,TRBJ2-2,TGTGCCAGCAGCTTTAGGGACAGGGCTTCCGGGGAGCTGTTTTTT,CASSFRDRASGELFF
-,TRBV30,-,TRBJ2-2,TGTGCCTGGAGCCTCGGGGAGCTGTTTTTT,CAWSLGELFF